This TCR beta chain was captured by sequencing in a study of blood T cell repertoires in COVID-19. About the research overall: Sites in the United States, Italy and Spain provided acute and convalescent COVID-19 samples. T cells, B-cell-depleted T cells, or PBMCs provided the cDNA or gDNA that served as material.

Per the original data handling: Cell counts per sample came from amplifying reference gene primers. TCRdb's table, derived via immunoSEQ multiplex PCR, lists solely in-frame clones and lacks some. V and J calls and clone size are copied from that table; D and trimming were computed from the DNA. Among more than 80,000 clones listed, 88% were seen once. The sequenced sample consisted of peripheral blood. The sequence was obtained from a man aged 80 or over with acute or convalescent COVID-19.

The CDR3 region is CASSMAGYEQFF. The CDR3 coding sequence is TGTGCCAGTAGTATGGCAGGGTATGAGCAGTTCTTC. The V call is TRBV19, the J call TRBJ2-1; possible D gene TRBD1, 5 bases. Trimming left V 3 bases short and J 8 bases short, with 8 bases between. The CDR3 is made up of 12 amino acids. CDR1 is LNHDA, CDR2 SQIVND, per germline (reference sequence).